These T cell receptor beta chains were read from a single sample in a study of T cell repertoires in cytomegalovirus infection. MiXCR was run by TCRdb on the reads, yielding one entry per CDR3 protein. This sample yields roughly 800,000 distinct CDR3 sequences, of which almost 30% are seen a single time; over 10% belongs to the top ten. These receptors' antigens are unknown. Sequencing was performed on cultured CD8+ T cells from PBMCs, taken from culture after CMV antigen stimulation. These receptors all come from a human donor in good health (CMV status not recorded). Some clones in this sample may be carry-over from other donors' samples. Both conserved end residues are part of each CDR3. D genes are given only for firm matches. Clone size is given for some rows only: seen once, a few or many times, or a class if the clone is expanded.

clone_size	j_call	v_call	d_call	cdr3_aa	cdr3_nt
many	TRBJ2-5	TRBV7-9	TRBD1	CASSHLGQGEETQYF	TGTGCCAGCAGCCATCTGGGACAGGGGGAAGAGACCCAGTACTTC
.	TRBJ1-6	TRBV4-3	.	CASSQDRGGNSPLHF	TGCGCCAGCAGCCAAGATCGGGGGGGAAATTCACCCCTCCACTTT
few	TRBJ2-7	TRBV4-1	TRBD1	CASSQVPGQGGYEQYF	TGCGCCAGCAGCCAGGTGCCGGGACAGGGTGGGTACGAGCAGTACTTC
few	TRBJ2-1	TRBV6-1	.	CASSEDEGYNEQFF	TGTGCCAGCAGTGAAGACGAGGGCTACAATGAGCAGTTCTTC
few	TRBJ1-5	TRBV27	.	CASSFQGTYQPQHF	TGTGCCAGCAGTTTTCAGGGGACCTATCAGCCCCAGCATTTT
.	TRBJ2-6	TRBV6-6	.	CASSYAGEGANVLTF	TGTGCCAGCAGTTACGCCGGTGAGGGGGCCAACGTCCTGACTTTC
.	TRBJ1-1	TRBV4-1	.	CASSLNVRGNTEAFF	TGCGCCAGCAGCCTAAATGTGAGGGGAAACACTGAAGCTTTCTTT
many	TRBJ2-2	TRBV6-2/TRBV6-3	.	CASSWSTGELFF	TGTGCCAGCAGTTGGTCCACCGGGGAGCTGTTTTTT
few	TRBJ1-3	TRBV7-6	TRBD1	CASSTKQGAPGGNTIYF	TGTGCCAGCAGCACAAAACAGGGGGCTCCGGGAGGAAACACCATATATTTT
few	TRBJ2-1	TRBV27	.	CASSPRTSGPEQFF	TGTGCCAGCAGTCCCCGGACCTCAGGGCCTGAGCAGTTCTTC
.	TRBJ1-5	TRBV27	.	CASSLSIQGAQPQHF	TGTGCCAGCAGTTTATCTATCCAGGGAGCTCAGCCCCAGCATTTT
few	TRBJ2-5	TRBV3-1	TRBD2	CASSPIPSMRGAPQETQYF	TGTGCCAGCAGCCCGATACCGTCTATGCGGGGGGCCCCGCAAGAGACCCAGTACTTC
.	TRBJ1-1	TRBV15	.	CATSEARNTEAFF	TGTGCCACCAGCGAGGCTCGGAACACTGAAGCTTTCTTT
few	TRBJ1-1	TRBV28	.	CASSPTSNTEAFF	TGTGCCAGCAGCCCAACATCGAACACTGAAGCTTTCTTT
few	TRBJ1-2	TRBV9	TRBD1	CASSGRQGLRNDGYTF	TGTGCCAGCAGCGGACGACAGGGCTTAAGGAACGATGGCTACACCTTC
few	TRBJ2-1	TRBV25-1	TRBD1	CASSESGQGAGEQFF	TGTGCCAGCAGTGAATCCGGACAGGGCGCGGGTGAGCAGTTCTTC
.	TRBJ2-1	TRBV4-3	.	CASSPRGGGEQFF	TGCGCCAGCAGCCCTCGAGGGGGTGGTGAGCAGTTCTTC
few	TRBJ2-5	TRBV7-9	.	CASSPLVGLTYQETQYF	TGTGCCAGCAGCCCACTGGTTGGGCTCACGTACCAAGAGACCCAGTACTTC
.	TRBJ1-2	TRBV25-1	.	CASRPQSGGYTF	TGTGCCAGCAGGCCCCAGTCGGGCGGCTACACCTTC
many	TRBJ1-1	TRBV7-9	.	CASSLRRGRQNTEAFF	TGTGCCAGCAGCTTGAGGCGGGGCAGGCAGAACACTGAAGCTTTCTTT
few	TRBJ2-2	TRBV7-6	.	CASSPVGIGELFF	TGTGCTAGCAGCCCAGTGGGGATCGGGGAGCTGTTTTTT
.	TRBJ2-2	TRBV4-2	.	CASSRGGGEAGELFF	TGTGCCAGCAGCCGAGGGGGAGGGGAGGCCGGGGAGCTGTTTTTT
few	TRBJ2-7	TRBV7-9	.	CASSLEAGATGQYF	TGTGCCAGCAGCTTAGAGGCGGGTGCTACCGGGCAGTACTTC
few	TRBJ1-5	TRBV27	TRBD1	CASRRGQGNQPQHF	TGTGCCAGCAGACGGGGACAGGGAAATCAGCCCCAGCATTTT
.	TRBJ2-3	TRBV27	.	CASSTDRSEDLDTQYF	TGTGCCAGCAGTACCGACAGAAGTGAAGATTTAGATACGCAGTATTTT